This TCR beta chain was captured in a study of Ad26.COV2.S vaccination and SARS-CoV-2 variants. Whole-study context: Doses of Ad26.COV2.S were injected into muscle once or twice, 56 days apart.

Comment on this clone: Antigen: not known.

Treatment denoted: some 20 received Ad26.COV2.S at low or high dose, single or two shots; 5 received placebo; per-sample allocation not given. Day 63 after the first vaccine or placebo injection was the time point for sampling. In germline, CDR1 is SGHAT, CDR2 FQNNGV. V was trimmed by 4 bases and J by 5 bases, leaving 5 bases between them. The CDR3 runs to 12 residues. The study's findings and limits: Total responses of T cells may have been underestimated by the analyses of TCR breadth and depth. Spike-specific TCR breadth in vaccine recipients exceeded that seen in placebo recipients.

Profiled with immunoSEQ multiplex PCR; TCRdb holds only in-frame clones, not every one. The data contain hundreds of thousands of clones, roughly 90% of them singletons. The chain recombines TRBV11-2 with TRBJ2-2, with D possibly matching TRBD2 (5 bases). The sequence was collected from a person between 18 and 59 years old who received the Ad26.COV2.S COVID-19 vaccine or a placebo. Sequenced material: peripheral blood, taken in a trial of Ad26.COV2.S vaccine versus placebo. Here the CDR3 reads CASSSGTGELFF. The CDR3 DNA sequence: TGTGCCAGCAGCTCGGGGACCGGGGAGCTGTTTTTT.